Detailed here is one TCR beta chain. The antigen remains undetermined. Libraries were prepared by immunoSEQ multiplex PCR; TCRdb keeps only in-frame clonotypes and omits some of them. The table lists under 300,000 clones, 65% to 90% of them singletons. The CDR3 is made up of 15 amino acids. Germline lookup yields CDR1 SGHRS and CDR2 YFSETQ. Unmatched junction bases numbered 3, after V lost 3 bases and J lost 0 bases. The data were obtained in a study of cytomegalovirus exposure and HLA in healthy donors. Study-level points and caveats: One later analysis, an examination of the 100 to 150 validation repertoires, found that first-cohort TCR clusters tended to co-occur in them.

The V and J genes are TRBV5-1 and TRBJ2-3; TRBD2 aligns across 8 bases. This clonotype originated in a woman between 18 and 29 years old in good health and CMV-seronegative. The source material was PBMCs. CDR3: CASSSSSGSTDTQYF. CDR3 coding DNA: TGCGCCAGCAGCTCCTCTAGCGGGAGCACAGATACGCAGTATTTT.